A selection of T cell receptor beta chains follows, all from one sample in a study of CD8+CD57+ T cells in acquired aplastic anemia. TCRdb passed the reads through MiXCR, listing each CDR3 protein once. Among approximately 200,000 distinct CDR3 sequences listed, about half were seen once. Sequenced sample: sorted CD4+, CD8+, or CD8+CD57+ T cells (not recorded which) from PBMCs. These TCRs come from a human donor with aplastic anemia. The CDR3 runs from the conserved cysteine through the conserved F or W. D genes are given only for firm matches. The listing skips clone size in some rows; elsewhere it reads once, few, many or a size class.

j_call | d_call | clone_size | cdr3_length | v_call | cdr3_aa | cdr3_nt
TRBJ1-1 | TRBD1 | . | 14 | TRBV2 | CASSGGQGDTEAFF | TGTGCCAGCAGTGGGGGGCAGGGGGACACTGAAGCTTTCTTT
TRBJ1-5 | . | many | 13 | TRBV10-1 | CASSQTQGQPQHF | TGCGCCAGCAGTCAGACTCAAGGGCAGCCCCAGCATTTT
TRBJ1-4 | TRBD1 | . | 15 | TRBV2 | CASSGTGARNEKLFF | TGTGCCAGCAGTGGTACAGGGGCGCGTAATGAAAAACTGTTTTTT
TRBJ2-2 | TRBD2 | many | 16 | TRBV7-3 | CASSLTRTSGPGELFF | TGTGCCAGCAGCTTAACCCGGACTAGCGGGCCCGGGGAGCTGTTTTTT
TRBJ2-5 | TRBD2 | many | 15 | TRBV7-9 | CASSPGSGGAETQYF | TGTGCCAGCAGCCCAGGGAGCGGGGGGGCCGAGACCCAGTACTTC
TRBJ2-1 | TRBD2 | . | 11 | TRBV10-3 | CASRRGDEQFF | TGTGCCAGCCGTCGGGGGGATGAGCAGTTCTTC
TRBJ2-2 | . | . | 15 | TRBV19 | CASSLWSKNTGELFF | TGTGCCAGTAGTTTATGGTCAAAGAACACCGGGGAGCTGTTTTTT
TRBJ2-7 | TRBD1 | . | 13 | TRBV29-1 | CSVGAGGAGEQYF | TGCAGCGTTGGGGCAGGGGGCGCGGGCGAGCAGTACTTC
TRBJ1-2 | TRBD1 | many | 13 | TRBV11-2 | CASSPDREDGYTF | TGTGCCAGCAGCCCGGACAGGGAAGATGGCTACACCTTC
TRBJ2-1 | TRBD2 | many | 15 | TRBV5-1 | CASSLASGGANEQFF | TGCGCCAGCAGCTTGGCTAGCGGGGGGGCCAATGAGCAGTTCTTC
TRBJ1-2 | . | . | 14 | TRBV7-9 | CASSLRGGNSGNTF | TGTGCCAGCAGCCTGAGGGGAGGGAACTCTGGAAACACCTTC
TRBJ2-3 | . | few | 13 | TRBV7-3 | CATSQVSTRTQYF | TGTGCCACCAGTCAGGTGTCTACGCGTACGCAGTATTTT
TRBJ2-5 | . | . | 13 | TRBV20-1 | CSASSATGEAQYF | TGCAGTGCTAGTAGTGCTACCGGGGAGGCCCAGTACTTC
TRBJ1-1 | . | few | 13 | TRBV11-2 | CASSFSPGTEACF | TGTGCCAGCAGCTTTAGCCCCGGAACTGAAGCTTGCTTT
TRBJ2-3 | . | many | 13 | TRBV9 | CASSEGLTDTQYF | TGTGCCAGCAGCGAGGGGTTGACAGATACGCAGTATTTT
TRBJ1-3 | . | . | 12 | TRBV30 | CAGDMTGNTIYF | TGTGCCGGGGATATGACAGGAAACACCATATATTTT
TRBJ2-5 | TRBD2 | once | 16 | TRBV10-3 | CAISIGLAGGQETQYF | TGTGCCATCAGTATCGGGCTAGCGGGGGGACAGGAGACCCAGTACTTC
TRBJ1-1 | . | . | 13 | TRBV10-3 | CAILDGMNTEAFF | TGTGCCATCTTGGATGGAATGAACACTGAAGCTTTCTTT
TRBJ1-6 | . | few | 16 | TRBV20-1 | CSARTLWDSYNSPLHF | TGCAGTGCTAGAACCCTCTGGGACTCCTATAATTCACCCCTCCACTTT
TRBJ2-7 | TRBD2 | . | 16 | TRBV12-3/TRBV12-4 | CASSPNSGTSTYEQYF | TGTGCCAGCAGCCCAAATTCCGGGACTAGCACCTACGAGCAGTACTTC
TRBJ1-2 | TRBD1 | . | 14 | TRBV20-1 | CSASGTGGIYGYTF | TGCAGTGCGTCCGGGACAGGGGGGATCTATGGCTACACCTTC
TRBJ2-7 | . | . | 14 | TRBV3-2 | CASSQEALTHEQYF | TGTGCCAGCAGCCAAGAAGCCCTAACCCACGAGCAGTACTTC
TRBJ1-2 | . | once | 14 | TRBV7-9 | CASSLAHSNYGYTF | TGTGCCAGCAGCTTAGCGCACAGCAACTATGGCTACACCTTC
TRBJ2-7 | TRBD1 | few | 14 | TRBV7-2 | CASSREGQGYEQYF | TGTGCCAGCAGCCGTGAGGGACAGGGGTACGAGCAGTACTTC
TRBJ1-2 | . | many | 16 | TRBV4-1 | CASSQEQGRYNYGYTF | TGCGCCAGCAGCCAAGAGCAGGGGAGGTATAACTATGGCTACACCTTC
TRBJ1-6 | . | . | 15 | TRBV7-7 | CASSSFEGRNSPPHF | TGTGCCAGCAGCTCCTTCGAGGGCAGAAATTCACCCCCCCACTTT
TRBJ2-2 | TRBD2 | many | 14 | TRBV19 | CASSLAGGPGELFF | TGTGCCAGTAGTCTAGCGGGGGGTCCCGGGGAGCTGTTTTTT
TRBJ2-1 | . | . | 11 | TRBV2 | CASSALNEQFF | TGTGCCAGCAGTGCTCTAAATGAGCAGTTCTTC
TRBJ1-4 | . | many | 12 | TRBV19 | CASHQANEKLFF | TGTGCCAGTCATCAGGCTAATGAAAAACTGTTTTTT
TRBJ2-1 | . | . | 18 | TRBV25-1 | CASSRTDGGPRAYNEQFF | TGTGCCAGCAGCCGGACAGACGGGGGGCCCAGGGCCTACAATGAGCAGTTCTTC
TRBJ1-6 | . | . | 18 | TRBV10-3 | CAISESWGLAVYNSPLHF | TGTGCCATCAGTGAGTCGTGGGGGCTAGCGGTCTATAATTCACCCCTCCACTTT
TRBJ2-5 | . | many | 15 | TRBV20-1 | CSARLLRQVQETQYF | TGCAGTGCTAGACTACTTCGACAGGTTCAAGAGACCCAGTACTTC
TRBJ2-7 | . | once | 12 | TRBV7-9 | CASSLTDYEQYF | TGTGCCAGCAGCTTAACGGACTACGAGCAGTACTTC
TRBJ2-3 | . | . | 13 | TRBV24-1 | CATSAQGFGTQYF | TGTGCCACCAGTGCACAGGGCTTCGGTACGCAGTATTTT
TRBJ1-4 | TRBD1 | many | 15 | TRBV5-1 | CASSPATGVDEKLFF | TGCGCCAGCAGCCCTGCTACAGGGGTGGATGAAAAACTGTTTTTT
TRBJ2-3 | TRBD2 | few | 17 | TRBV5-8 | CASSLGLSGGPTDTQYF | TGTGCCAGCAGCTTGGGTCTTAGCGGGGGCCCCACAGATACGCAGTATTTT
TRBJ2-1 | . | . | 14 | TRBV27 | CASSLGRSYNEQFF | TGTGCCAGCAGTTTAGGACGTTCGTACAATGAGCAGTTCTTC
TRBJ2-7 | TRBD1 | . | 15 | TRBV20-1 | CSASKSGTGVGQQYF | TGCAGTGCTAGCAAGTCCGGGACAGGGGTAGGACAGCAGTACTTC
TRBJ2-7 | . | . | 14 | TRBV7-6 | CASSPSSLSYEQYF | TGTGCCAGCAGCCCCTCCTCACTATCCTACGAGCAGTACTTC
TRBJ1-2 | . | . | 16 | TRBV7-2 | CASSLASQATYYGYTF | TGTGCCAGCAGCTTAGCGAGCCAGGCTACTTACTATGGCTACACCTTC
TRBJ1-1 | TRBD1 | many | 14 | TRBV7-8 | CASSGGTGPTEAFF | TGTGCCAGCAGCGGCGGGACAGGACCCACTGAAGCTTTCTTT
TRBJ2-7 | TRBD1 | . | 14 | TRBV29-1 | CSASRDRRPYEQYF | TGCAGCGCTTCCCGGGACAGGAGACCCTACGAGCAGTACTTC